This T cell receptor beta chain comes out of a study of cytomegalovirus exposure and HLA in healthy donors. PCR was performed using 60 Vbeta and 13 Jbeta primers. Assay used: immunoSEQ multiplex PCR; TCRdb lists only in-frame clones, some missing. The data contain about 140,000 clones, over 75% of them singletons. The receptor was isolated from a man in his fifties in good health and CMV-seronegative. The sequenced sample consisted of PBMCs.

The chain's CDR3 is CASSLSSSGSTGELFF. The CDR3 DNA sequence: TGTGCCAGCAGCTTATCCTCTAGCGGGAGCACCGGGGAGCTGTTTTTT. The chain combines TRBV11-3 with TRBJ2-2; 10 positions match TRBD2. Germline V gene lookup returns CDR1 SGHNT and CDR2 YENEEA. V was clipped by 2 bases and J by 4 bases; unmatched bases: 4. The CDR3 has 16 residues. Using reference TRBV11-3 and TRBJ2-2 for the parts outside the CDR3, the full variable domain is EAGVVQSPRYKIIEKKQPVAFWCNPISGHNTLYWYLQNLGQGPELLIRYENEEAVDDSQLPKDRFSAERLKGVDSTLKIQPAELGDSAVYLCASSLSSSGSTGELFFGEGSRLTVL.